Described below is a single T cell receptor beta chain sequence and its context. What antigen it recognizes has not been identified. There are no base qualities to consult, and no much larger clone falls within one base. The germline V gene (reference sequence) supplies CDR1 LNHNV and CDR2 YYDKDF. The CDR3 covers 15 residues, taking in both the cysteine and the phenylalanine. Kept here is only the CDR3 DNA, which spans 45 bases and is read in frame from base 1. V gives up 0 bases and J gives up 5 bases, and the segment between their germline ends measures 12 bases. The sample is drawn from a study of cytomegalovirus exposure and HLA in healthy donors (dated by TCRdb to about 2017). Context from the whole study: According to an earlier analysis of around 600 of the donors, about 179 million T cells yielded roughly 110 million unique TCR beta sequences and 276 Gb of sequence data. Roughly 300 gigabases of sequencing data and approximately 85 million unique TCR sequences were included in an early release covering 550 to 650 HLA-typed donors. Of the approximately 400 genotyped donors, around 81% fell in the genetic ancestry cluster associated with self-reported Caucasian donors. The study was designed to test whether signatures of past pathogen exposure could be identified by cataloging public T cell receptors. Using immunosequencing, the study profiled T cell repertoires from fewer than 700 subjects and related those repertoires to cytomegalovirus serostatus. A separate validation cohort of some 130 different subjects was used in addition to the roughly 700-subject first cohort. To predict cytomegalovirus infection status, the study combined high-throughput TCR immunosequencing, statistical association of individual TCRs with disease status, and machine learning. A later analysis re-examined previously published TCR beta repertoires from around 670 donors and added high-resolution HLA genotyping to investigate patterns of TCR occurrence. The later analysis used no new phenotypic data to find candidate immune exposures, relying instead on TCR beta sequences and their occurrence across donors. To decide whether each TCR beta V gene segment behaved as functional or pseudogenic, an earlier analysis of approximately 620 of the donors relied on high-throughput TCR beta sequencing. Donor age, sex, ethnicity and CMV serostatus were compiled together with the repertoire data. Genome-wide SNP genotypes for about three fifths of the roughly 700 donors were used in a later genetic analysis, which treated that subset as a discovery cohort. Every discovery cohort repertoire had been produced on one sequencing platform. Both class I and class II loci were covered by HLA typing, at four-digit resolution. The number of typed donors differed by locus: about 620-640 for A, B, C, DRB1 and DQB1; 522 for DQA1; 606 for DPA1; and about 470 for DPB1. Roughly five DR-DQ haplotypes were treated as single units for association and clustering because of strong linkage in the cohort. Among some 410 genotyped donors of the cohort, an average of 235,054 unique TCR beta nucleotide sequences were sequenced per donor, 15% to 20% of them non-productive.

Beyond this particular receptor, the publication reports: Because counts were too low, about 18 rarely observed V segments, including chromosome 9 orphons, were excluded from the earlier analysis of some 540 of the donors. In an earlier analysis of 500 to 650 of the donors, most TCR beta V segments appeared in productive rearrangements about 87% or about 30% of the time, broadly matching IMGT annotations. The authors suggested that the approach could potentially be extended to other disease states and immunological phenotypes. Linkage disequilibrium might explain the correlated functional status among segregating V segments, but an unknown experimental factor could not be ruled out. Some IMGT-functional V segments, including TRBV6-2 and TRBV6-3, could not be told apart with the 87-base-pair reads, so those segments were excluded. In a later analysis, the rate of TCR association differed among HLA loci, with DRB1 alleles having the most associated TCRs and HLA-C alleles having the fewest. A further reported finding was that TCR beta sequences accurately predicted the HLA-A and HLA-B alleles for most subjects in the first cohort. A later analysis found that most CMV-associated TCR beta chains appeared HLA-restricted, with HLA associations seemingly driven largely by CMV exposure. V-gene and J-gene trimming of TCR beta chains was associated with a missense DCLRE1C variant in a later genetic analysis, and the association was replicated in an independent cohort. HLA typing was unavailable for some donors at each locus, so association tests used only the typed subset. The cohort was sequenced for TCR beta chains only, and without alpha or paired-chain data the features that could be detected were limited. When HLA alleles, especially DR and DQ, strongly co-occurred, TCR associations were difficult to assign to individual alleles. In a later analysis, some 17,000 TCR beta sequences were associated with specific HLA alleles at a false discovery rate of 0.05. A total of 150 to 200 TCR beta chains were listed by the study as associated with cytomegalovirus. Immune exposure information for the cohort was limited to CMV serostatus. Across donors, most TCR sequences were observed very rarely, whereas some public TCRs were present in many individuals. In a later genetic analysis, fewer N-insertions in productive TCRs were reported among donors in an Asian-associated ancestry cluster than the approximately 710-donor mean. A later analysis found that HLA-associated TCR beta chains were more clonally expanded and had lower generation probabilities than equally common non-associated chains. In a later analysis, several top co-occurrence clusters were reported to appear linked to parvovirus B19, influenza, CMV and Epstein-Barr virus. Presence/absence analyses assumed roughly uniform sequencing depth across donors, an assumption that may not hold. The classifier was reported to diagnose cytomegalovirus status with high specificity and sensitivity in both the original cohort and the validation cohort. In vitro tests confirmed that three of the cytomegalovirus-associated TCR beta chains recognize cytomegalovirus antigens. A cluster of highly shared sequence variants was judged likely to represent a technical artifact of the sequencing pipeline.

Library generation was performed with the immunoSEQ multiplex PCR assay. A mixture of 60 forward primers for TCR Vbeta segments and 13 reverse primers for TCR Jbeta segments was used in the multiplex PCR. Amplification of the CDR3 region of rearranged TCR beta genes was performed with a multiplex PCR assay on genomic DNA. Amplified TCR beta libraries were sequenced as 87-base-pair reads on the Illumina HiSeq System. In the source study's methods: A later analysis tallied roughly 78 million unique TCR beta chains across the 666 repertoires, and about 10 million of those chains were shared by two or more donors. Raw reads were error-corrected and collapsed into unique sequences with a nearest-neighbor algorithm that merged closely related sequences to remove PCR and sequencing errors. V, D and J gene segments were assigned by aligning CDR3 sequences to IMGT reference sequences. For a sequence to be retained, a match of at least six nucleotides was required to both a V gene segment and a J gene segment. A rearrangement was called productive if the CDR3 had no stop codons and remained in frame with V and J, and every other rearrangement was called non-productive. Following IMGT convention, CDR3 was defined as the stretch from the second conserved V-encoded cysteine up to the conserved J-encoded phenylalanine. Sequences without an unambiguous match to a single V gene segment were excluded from the earlier analysis of approximately 560 of the donors. In an earlier analysis of several hundred of the donors, V segments were called functional above 56.7% productive rearrangements and were called segregating when the between-donor standard deviation exceeded 5%. A statistical classification framework was developed to diagnose cytomegalovirus status using the catalog of TCR beta chain sequences. A later analysis assigned V and J genes by comparing TCR nucleotide sequences with IMGT/GENE-DB human TR gene sequences. The TCRdist pipeline was used in a later analysis to assign CDR3 sequences and most-parsimonious VDJ recombination scenarios. In a later analysis, each TCR beta chain was defined by its CDR3 amino acid sequence together with its V-gene family, and reads without a unique V-gene family were excluded. To address suspected cross-contamination and a sequencing artifact, a later analysis removed some 620 highly shared, low-generation-probability nucleotide sequences. In a later analysis, a clonal expansion index for each public chain was calculated from normalized within-repertoire ranks of inferred template counts. In a later analysis, generation probabilities were computed using a VDJ recombination model fitted to out-of-frame rearrangements, and the results were checked against IGoR. In a later analysis, hypergeometric tests were used to score TCR-TCR, TCR-HLA and TCR-CMV co-occurrence, with a repertoire-size bias correction applied to TCR pairs. In a later analysis, false discovery rates were estimated by permuting HLA or CMV assignments 20 times. In a later analysis, co-occurring TCRs were grouped using DBSCAN, with TCRdist sequence similarity added in when clustering inside HLA-allele-positive subsets. Co-occurrence clustering excluded repertoires with fewer than 30,000 or more than 120,000 public chains, plus five with anomalous nucleotide sharing. Imported from immuneACCESS, the table was reduced by TCRdb to in-frame sequences with V and J called. These copies leave out some clones; in studies compared against another copy, an unresolved V gene accounts for under half, and the cause of the remainder is not known. That table gives V, J and clone size, and the DNA gave D and trimming. Across this sample there are roughly 110,000 clones, with over 70% seen only once. The ten most abundant clones make up about 4% of the sample.

The cohort comprised hundreds of healthy bone marrow donors. Cohort members were all nominally healthy when sampled, although unrecorded immune exposures were likely present. The donor was CMV seropositive and belonged to the group of a few hundred seropositive cohort members. A peripheral blood sample was provided by each donor, and peripheral blood mononuclear cells were used for TCR beta sequencing. Genomic DNA extraction from the blood cell samples was performed with the Qiagen DNeasy Blood Extraction Kit. The source of this sequence is a woman in her forties in good health and CMV-seropositive. Sequencing was carried out using PBMCs. Rearrangement joined TRBV15 to TRBJ2-3; the D region possibly corresponds to TRBD2 (6 bases align). Read as DNA, the sequence is TGTGCCACCAGCAGAGACCCAGCGGGTGGAGATACGCAGTATTTT. This is translated as CATSRDPAGGDTQYF.